This TCR beta chain was identified during a study of glioma-infiltrating T cells (dated by TCRdb to the mid-2010s). In the study overall: Sequencing of TCR alpha- and beta-chain repertoires was performed on glioma tissue, on non-neoplastic brain tissue, and on matched peripheral blood mononuclear cells. Three low-grade glioma patients, under ten primary glioblastoma patients and three non-glioma patients contributing non-neoplastic brain tissue were included in the paired cohort. To measure divergence between tissue and blood T-cell populations, each tissue-infiltrating repertoire was compared with the peripheral blood repertoire of the same patient. The paper's findings and limits, for the study overall: Only a very small number of CDR3 sequences turned up in both tissue and blood, a result put down to high CDR3 diversity combined with limited sampling. VJ-independent divergence between tissue and blood was lower than expected in non-neoplastic patients but higher than expected in all gliomas, particularly low-grade gliomas. Group comparisons rested on small numbers: three non-neoplastic, three low-grade glioma and seven or eight glioblastoma patients.

Including cysteine and phenylalanine, the CDR3 has 14 amino acids. Kept here is only the CDR3 DNA, which spans 42 bases and is read in frame from base 1. For CDR1 and CDR2, the germline V gene lists KGHSH and LQKENI. Cut back by 0 bases and 4 bases, the V and J ends lie 8 bases apart. A note on this clonotype: The antigen it binds to is not known. The sample holds no much larger clone one base away, and base qualities are not on file.

The iRepertoire nested amplicon-rescue multiplex PCR (arm-PCR) platform was used to amplify TCR alpha and beta CDR3 regions from RNA. One-step reverse transcription and amplification used about 85-450 ng of tissue mRNA or PBMC total RNA as input. Following bead purification, Illumina adapters were added through a secondary multiplex PCR, and the libraries were then gel-purified between 200 and 400 bp. The libraries contained internal 6-nucleotide barcodes that were used for demultiplexing. The libraries were sequenced on an Illumina MiSeq using 2x220 or 2x250 nucleotide paired-end reads. The original pipeline was this. Paired reads were merged using FLASH 1.2.11 and were aligned to the GRCh37 human genome using BWA-MEM, after which TRA and TRB reads were extracted. V and J assignment used an IMGT-derived reference of cassette sequences and CDR3 motifs that included pseudogenes. Reads were translated in three frames, and productive CDR3s were defined by a C…FGXG motif without stop codons. Unique combinations of V-J cassette pair and CDR3 amino acid sequence were defined as clonotypes. Hamming distance filtering was applied to reads, with thresholds set by the sequence error rate of each sample in mapped regions. Starting from the raw public reads, TCRdb applied fastp trimming at Q25, assembled clones with MiXCR and retained in-frame beta chains. Rows with one shared CDR3 protein collapse into an entry with the most common genes and DNA. These V and J calls originate from TCRdb's pipeline instead of the authors' own analysis. The sample table records about 110,000 distinct CDR3 sequences; less than 30% of these occur just once. The ten largest account for about a third of the sample.

The sequence links TRBV18 to TRBJ2-3, with the D gene not clear enough to name. The specimen sequenced was glioma tissue, nonneoplastic brain tissue, or PBMCs (not recorded which). The clonotype originates from a human donor with low-grade glioma or glioblastoma, undergoing nonglioma brain surgery, or in good health (not recorded which). The DNA reads TGTGCCAGCTCACCACCAGAAGAGGCAGATACGCAGTATTTT. This yields the protein CASSPPEEADTQYF.